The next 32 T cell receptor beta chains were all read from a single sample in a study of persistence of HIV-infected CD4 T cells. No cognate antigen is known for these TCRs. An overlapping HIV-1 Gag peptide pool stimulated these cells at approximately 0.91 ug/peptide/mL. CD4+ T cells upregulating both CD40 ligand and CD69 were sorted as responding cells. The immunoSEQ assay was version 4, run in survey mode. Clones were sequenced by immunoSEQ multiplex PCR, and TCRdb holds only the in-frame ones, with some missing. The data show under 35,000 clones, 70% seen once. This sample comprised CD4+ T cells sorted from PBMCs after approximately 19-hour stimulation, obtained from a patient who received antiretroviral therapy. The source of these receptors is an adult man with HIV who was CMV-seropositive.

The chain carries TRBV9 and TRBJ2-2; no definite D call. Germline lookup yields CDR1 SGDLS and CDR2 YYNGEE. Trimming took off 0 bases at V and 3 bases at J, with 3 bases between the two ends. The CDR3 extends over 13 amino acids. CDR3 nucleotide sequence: TGTGCCAGCAGCGTAGCCGACACCGGGGAGCTGTTTTTT. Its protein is CASSVADTGELFF. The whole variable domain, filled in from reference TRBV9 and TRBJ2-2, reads DSGVTQTPKHLITATGQRVTLRCSPRSGDLSVYWYQQSLDQGLQFLIQYYNGEERAKGNILERFSAQQFPDLHSELNLSSLELGDSALYFCASSVADTGELFFGEGSRLTVL.

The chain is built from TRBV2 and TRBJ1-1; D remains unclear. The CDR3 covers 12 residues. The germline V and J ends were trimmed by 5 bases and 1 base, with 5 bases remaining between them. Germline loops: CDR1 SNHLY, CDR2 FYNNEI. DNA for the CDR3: TGTGCCAGCAGTATCGCGAACACTGAAGCTTTCTTT. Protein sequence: CASSIANTEAFF.

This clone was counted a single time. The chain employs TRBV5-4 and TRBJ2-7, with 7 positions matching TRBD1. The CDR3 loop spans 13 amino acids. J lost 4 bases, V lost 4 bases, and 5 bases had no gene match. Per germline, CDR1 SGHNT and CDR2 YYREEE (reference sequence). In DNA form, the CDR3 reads TGTGCCAGCAGCCCAGGGGGAATATACGAGCAGTACTTC. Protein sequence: CASSPGGIYEQYF.

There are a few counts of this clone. CDR3 DNA: TGTGCCAGCAGCCAGGACAGATACGAGCAGTACTTC. Residues: CASSQDRYEQYF. V usage is TRBV7-8 and J usage is TRBJ2-7, with D possibly matching TRBD1 (6 bases). The CDR3 totals 12 residues. Germline V gene lookup returns CDR1 SGHVS and CDR2 FQNEAQ. Trimming stripped 5 bases from V and 4 bases from J, with 9 bases between.

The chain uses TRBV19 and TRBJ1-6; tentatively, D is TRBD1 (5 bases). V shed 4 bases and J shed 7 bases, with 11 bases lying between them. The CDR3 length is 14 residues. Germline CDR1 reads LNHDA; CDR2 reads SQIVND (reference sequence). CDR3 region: CASSNIGVNSPLHF. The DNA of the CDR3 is TGTGCCAGTAGTAACATAGGGGTGAATTCACCCCTCCACTTT. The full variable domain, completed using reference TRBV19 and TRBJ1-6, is DGGITQSPKYLFRKEGQNVTLSCEQNLNHDAMYWYRQDPGQGLRLIYYSQIVNDFQKGDIAEGYSVSREKKESFPLTVTSAQKNPTAFYLCASSNIGVNSPLHFGNGTRLTVT.

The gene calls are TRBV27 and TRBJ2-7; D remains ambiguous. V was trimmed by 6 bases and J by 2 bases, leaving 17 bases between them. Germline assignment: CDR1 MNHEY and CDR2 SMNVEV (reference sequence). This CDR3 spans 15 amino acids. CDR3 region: CASSPTRISTYEQYF. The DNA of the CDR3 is TGTGCCAGCAGCCCTACGAGAATTTCCACCTACGAGCAGTACTTC.

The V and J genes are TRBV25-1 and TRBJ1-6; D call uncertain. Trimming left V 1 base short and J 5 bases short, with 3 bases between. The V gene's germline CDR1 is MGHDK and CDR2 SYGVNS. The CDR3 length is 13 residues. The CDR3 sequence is CASSEFNNSPLHF. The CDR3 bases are TGTGCCAGCAGTGAATTTAATAATTCACCCCTCCACTTT.

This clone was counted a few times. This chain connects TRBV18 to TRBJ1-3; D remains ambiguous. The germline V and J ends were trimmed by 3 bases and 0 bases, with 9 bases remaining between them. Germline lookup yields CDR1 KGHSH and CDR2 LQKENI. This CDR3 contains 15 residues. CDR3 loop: CASSPPMRSGNTIYF. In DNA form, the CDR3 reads TGTGCCAGCTCACCCCCGATGCGCTCTGGAAACACCATATATTTT.

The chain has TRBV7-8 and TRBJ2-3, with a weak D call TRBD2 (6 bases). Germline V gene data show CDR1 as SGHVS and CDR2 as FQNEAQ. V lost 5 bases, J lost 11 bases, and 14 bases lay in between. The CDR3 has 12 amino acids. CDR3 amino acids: CASSRTGTGQYF. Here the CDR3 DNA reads TGTGCCAGCAGCCGAACCGGGACTGGGCAGTATTTT.

The CDR3 loop is CASSYGGAYGYTF. The CDR3 DNA follows: TGTGCCAGCAGTTACGGGGGGGCCTATGGCTACACCTTC. The rearrangement links TRBV6-5 to TRBJ1-2; TRBD1 might be the D (6 bases). Germline V lookup: CDR1 MNHEY, CDR2 SVGAGI. Trimming removed 2 bases from V and 4 bases from J, with 8 bases in between. The CDR3 sequence is 13 residues long.

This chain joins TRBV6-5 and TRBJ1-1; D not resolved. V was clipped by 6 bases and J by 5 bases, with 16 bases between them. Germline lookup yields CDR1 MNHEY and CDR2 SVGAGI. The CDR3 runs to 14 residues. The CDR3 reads CASSLSWVYTEAFF. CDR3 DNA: TGTGCCAGCAGCCTTAGTTGGGTTTATACTGAAGCTTTCTTT.

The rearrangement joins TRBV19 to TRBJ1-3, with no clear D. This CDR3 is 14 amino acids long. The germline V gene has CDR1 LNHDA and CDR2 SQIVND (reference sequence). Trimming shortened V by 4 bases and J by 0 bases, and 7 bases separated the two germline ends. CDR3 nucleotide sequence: TGTGCCAGTAGTACAGGAGCCTCTGGAAACACCATATATTTT. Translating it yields CASSTGASGNTIYF.

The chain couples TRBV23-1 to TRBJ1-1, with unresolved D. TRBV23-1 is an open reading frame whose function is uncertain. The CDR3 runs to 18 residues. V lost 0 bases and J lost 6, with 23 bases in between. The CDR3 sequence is CASSQSRINRGSEAEAFF. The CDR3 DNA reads TGCGCCAGCAGTCAATCTAGGATAAATCGAGGTTCCGAGGCTGAAGCTTTCTTT.

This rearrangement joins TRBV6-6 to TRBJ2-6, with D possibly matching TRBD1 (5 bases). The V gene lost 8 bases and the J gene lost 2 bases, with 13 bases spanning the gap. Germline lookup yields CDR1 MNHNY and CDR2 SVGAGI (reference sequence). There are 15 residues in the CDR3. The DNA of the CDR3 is TGTGCCAGCTTAGGGGTGGGTCCTGGGGCCAACGTCCTGACTTTC. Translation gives CASLGVGPGANVLTF.

The CDR3, as DNA: TGTGCCAGTAGTGCGAGCAGGGGTGAAAAAAACATTCAGTACTTC. Its translation is CASSASRGEKNIQYF. This chain uses TRBV19 with TRBJ2-4, with a tentative D call TRBD1 (6 bases). Germline V gives CDR1 LNHDA, CDR2 SQIVND (reference sequence). Trimming removed 5 bases from V and 4 bases from J, with 15 bases in between. The CDR3 length is 15 residues.

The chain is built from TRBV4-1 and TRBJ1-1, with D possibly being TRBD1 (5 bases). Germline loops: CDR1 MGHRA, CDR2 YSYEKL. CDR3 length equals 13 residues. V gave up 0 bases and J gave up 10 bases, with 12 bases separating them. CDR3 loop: CASSQDRGWVAFF. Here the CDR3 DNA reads TGCGCCAGCAGCCAAGATCGGGGGTGGGTAGCTTTCTTT.

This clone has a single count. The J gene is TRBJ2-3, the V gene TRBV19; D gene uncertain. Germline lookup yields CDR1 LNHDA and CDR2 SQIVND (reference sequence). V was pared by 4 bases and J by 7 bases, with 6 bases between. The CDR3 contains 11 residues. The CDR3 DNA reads TGTGCCAGTAGTAATGCCCATACGCAGTATTTT. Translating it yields CASSNAHTQYF.

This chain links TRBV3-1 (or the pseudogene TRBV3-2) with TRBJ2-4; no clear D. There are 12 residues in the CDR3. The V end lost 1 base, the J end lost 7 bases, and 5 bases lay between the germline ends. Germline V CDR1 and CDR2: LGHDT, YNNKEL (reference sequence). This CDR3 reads CASSQALNIQYF. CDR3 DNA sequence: TGTGCCAGCAGCCAAGCCCTGAACATTCAGTACTTC.

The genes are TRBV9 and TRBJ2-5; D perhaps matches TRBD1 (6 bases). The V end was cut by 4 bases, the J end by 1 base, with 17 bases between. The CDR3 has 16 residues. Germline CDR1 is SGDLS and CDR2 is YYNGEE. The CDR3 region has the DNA TGTGCCAGCAGCTCATCCTGGTCGGACAGCCAAGAGACCCAGTACTTC. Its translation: CASSSSWSDSQETQYF. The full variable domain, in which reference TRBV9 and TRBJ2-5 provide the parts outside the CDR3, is DSGVTQTPKHLITATGQRVTLRCSPRSGDLSVYWYQQSLDQGLQFLIQYYNGEERAKGNILERFSAQQFPDLHSELNLSSLELGDSALYFCASSSSWSDSQETQYFGPGTRLLVL.

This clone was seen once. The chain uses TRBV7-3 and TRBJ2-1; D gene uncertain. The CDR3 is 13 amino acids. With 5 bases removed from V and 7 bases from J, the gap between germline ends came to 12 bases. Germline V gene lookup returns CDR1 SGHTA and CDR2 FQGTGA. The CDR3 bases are TGTGCCAGCAGCCCGCCTAACGGTAATGAGCAGTTCTTC. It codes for CASSPPNGNEQFF.

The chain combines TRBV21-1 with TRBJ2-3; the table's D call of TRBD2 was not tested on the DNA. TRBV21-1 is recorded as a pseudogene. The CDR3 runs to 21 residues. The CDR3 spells CASRHQGLINTLAGESDTQYF. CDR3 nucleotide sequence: TGTGCCAGCAGACACCAGGGTCTAATAAACACACTAGCGGGGGAGTCAGATACGCAGTATTTT.

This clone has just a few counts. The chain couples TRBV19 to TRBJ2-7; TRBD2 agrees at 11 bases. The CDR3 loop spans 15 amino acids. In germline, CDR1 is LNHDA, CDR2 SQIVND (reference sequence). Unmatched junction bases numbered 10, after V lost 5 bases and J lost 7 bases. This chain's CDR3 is CASSPSSGGAWEQYF. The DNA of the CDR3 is TGTGCCAGTAGTCCGAGTAGCGGGGGGGCCTGGGAGCAGTACTTC.

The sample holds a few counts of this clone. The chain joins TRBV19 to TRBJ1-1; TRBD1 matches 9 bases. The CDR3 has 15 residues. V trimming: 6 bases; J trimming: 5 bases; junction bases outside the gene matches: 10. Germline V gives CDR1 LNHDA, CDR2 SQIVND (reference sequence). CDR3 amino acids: CASSQQGQGRTEAFF. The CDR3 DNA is TGTGCCAGTAGCCAGCAGGGACAGGGAAGGACTGAAGCTTTCTTT.

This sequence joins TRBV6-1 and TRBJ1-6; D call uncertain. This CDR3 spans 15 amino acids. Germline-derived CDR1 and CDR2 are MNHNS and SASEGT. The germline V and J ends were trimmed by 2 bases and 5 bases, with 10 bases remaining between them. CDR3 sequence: CASSEFGLNNSPLHF. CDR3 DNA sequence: TGTGCCAGCAGTGAATTCGGCCTTAATAATTCACCCCTCCACTTT.

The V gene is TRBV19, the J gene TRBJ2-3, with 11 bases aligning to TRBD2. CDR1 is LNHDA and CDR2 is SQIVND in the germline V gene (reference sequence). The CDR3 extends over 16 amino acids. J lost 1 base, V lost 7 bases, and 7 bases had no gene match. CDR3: CASTNILAGGTDTQYF. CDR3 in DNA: TGTGCCAGTACTAACATACTAGCGGGAGGCACAGATACGCAGTATTTT.

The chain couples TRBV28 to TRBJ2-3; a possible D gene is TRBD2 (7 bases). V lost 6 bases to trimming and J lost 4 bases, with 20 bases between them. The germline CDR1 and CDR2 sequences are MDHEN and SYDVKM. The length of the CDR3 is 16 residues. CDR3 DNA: TGTGCCAGCAGCCTGATTGGCGGGGGCACCCCAGATACGCAGTATTTT. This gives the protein CASSLIGGGTPDTQYF.

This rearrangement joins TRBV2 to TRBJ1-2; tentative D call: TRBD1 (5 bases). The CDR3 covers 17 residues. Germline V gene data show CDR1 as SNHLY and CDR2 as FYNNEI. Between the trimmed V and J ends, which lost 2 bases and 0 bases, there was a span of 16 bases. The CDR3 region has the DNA TGTGCCAGCAGTGAATATCCAGGTGGGGGTTCTAACTATGGCTACACCTTC. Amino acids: CASSEYPGGGSNYGYTF.

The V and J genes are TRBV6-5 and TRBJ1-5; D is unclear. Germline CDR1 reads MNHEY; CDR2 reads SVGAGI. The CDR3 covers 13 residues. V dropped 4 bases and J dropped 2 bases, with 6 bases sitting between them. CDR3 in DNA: TGTGCCAGCAGTTGGCGCGGCAATCAGCCCCAGCATTTT. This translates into CASSWRGNQPQHF.

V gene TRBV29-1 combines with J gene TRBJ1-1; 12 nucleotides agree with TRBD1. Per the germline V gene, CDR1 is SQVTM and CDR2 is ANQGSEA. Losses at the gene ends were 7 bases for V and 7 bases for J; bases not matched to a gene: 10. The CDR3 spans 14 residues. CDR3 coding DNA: TGCAGCGCCCGGGACAGGGGGCCGACTCATGAAGCTTTCTTT. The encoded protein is CSARDRGPTHEAFF.

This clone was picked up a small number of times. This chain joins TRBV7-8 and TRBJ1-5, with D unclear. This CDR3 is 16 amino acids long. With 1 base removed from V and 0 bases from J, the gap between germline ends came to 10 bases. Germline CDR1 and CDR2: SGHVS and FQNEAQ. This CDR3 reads CASSLVSYYSNQPQHF. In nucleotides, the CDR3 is TGTGCCAGCAGCTTAGTAAGCTACTATAGCAATCAGCCCCAGCATTTT.

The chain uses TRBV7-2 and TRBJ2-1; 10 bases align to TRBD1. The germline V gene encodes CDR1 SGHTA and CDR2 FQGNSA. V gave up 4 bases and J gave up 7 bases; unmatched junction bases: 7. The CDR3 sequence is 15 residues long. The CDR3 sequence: CASSSPGQGRNEQFF. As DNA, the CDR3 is TGTGCCAGCAGCTCCCCGGGACAGGGGAGGAATGAGCAGTTCTTC.

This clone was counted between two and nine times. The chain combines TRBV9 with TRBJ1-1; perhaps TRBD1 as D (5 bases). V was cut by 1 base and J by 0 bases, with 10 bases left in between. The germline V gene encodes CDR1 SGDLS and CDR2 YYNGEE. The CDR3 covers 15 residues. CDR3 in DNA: TGTGCCAGCAGCGTAAAGGCAGGGATGAACACTGAAGCTTTCTTT. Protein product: CASSVKAGMNTEAFF.